These T cell receptor beta chains were read from a single sample in a study of Ad26.COV2.S vaccination and SARS-CoV-2 variants. Data came from immunoSEQ multiplex PCR; TCRdb stores just in-frame clones and leaves some out. Of roughly 320,000 clones detected, around nine tenths appear once; the ten largest clones hold around 3.6%. Here the sequenced sample was peripheral blood, taken in a trial of Ad26.COV2.S vaccine versus placebo. The receptor set was obtained from a person aged 18-60 years who received the Ad26.COV2.S COVID-19 vaccine or a placebo. The CDR3 runs from the conserved cysteine through the conserved F or W. A D gene is named only where the DNA matches it firmly. Part of the rows lack a size; the others show once, few, many or a class for expanded clones.

>TRBV7-9|NA|TRBJ1-2|15|TRBD1
CASSPPPGRGLGYTF
TGTGCCAGCAGCCCGCCCCCGGGCAGGGGGCTTGGCTACACCTTC
>TRBV9|NA|TRBJ2-7|15|NA
CASSVGPTVYYEQYF
TGTGCCAGCAGCGTAGGCCCGACGGTTTACTACGAGCAGTACTTC
>TRBV4-1|NA|TRBJ1-5|18|TRBD1
CASSQFPWDRTVNQPQHF
TGCGCCAGCAGCCAATTCCCCTGGGACAGGACTGTAAATCAGCCCCAGCATTTT
>TRBV6-5|NA|TRBJ2-1|14|NA
CASSYGPPREEQFF
TGTGCCAGCAGTTACGGACCTCCCCGTGAGGAGCAGTTCTTC
>TRBV12-3/TRBV12-4|NA|TRBJ2-7|12|TRBD1
CASSRTGYEQYF
TGTGCCAGCAGTCGGACAGGTTACGAGCAGTACTTC
>TRBV19|NA|TRBJ2-7|12|NA
CASTNPPYEQYF
TGTGCCAGTACTAATCCGCCCTACGAGCAGTACTTC
>TRBV30|NA|TRBJ1-2|13|NA
CAWSPGPNYGYTF
TGTGCCTGGAGTCCCGGACCTAACTATGGCTACACCTTC
>TRBV7-9|NA|TRBJ2-1|12|NA
CASSIQGWEQFF
TGTGCCAGCAGCATTCAGGGGTGGGAGCAGTTCTTC
>TRBV15|NA|TRBJ1-3|16|NA
CATSRDRVGSGNTIYF
TGTGCCACCAGCAGGGATCGTGTCGGCTCTGGAAACACCATATATTTT
>TRBV19|NA|TRBJ2-7|14|NA
CASSFKEGGYEQYF
TGTGCCAGTAGTTTCAAAGAGGGGGGCTACGAGCAGTACTTC
>TRBV30|NA|TRBJ1-5|13|NA
CAWRRDSNQPQHF
TGTGCCTGGAGACGGGATAGCAATCAGCCCCAGCATTTT
>TRBV10-3|once|TRBJ2-6|17|NA
CAITRGRGGSGANVLTF
TGTGCCATCACCCGGGGGAGAGGGGGCTCTGGGGCCAACGTCCTGACTTTC
>TRBV6-2/TRBV6-3|NA|TRBJ2-2|13|NA
CASNPLYTGELFF
TGTGCCAGCAACCCCCTGTACACCGGGGAGCTGTTTTTT
>TRBV7-3|NA|TRBJ2-1|17|TRBD2
CASSWGPSGVSYNEQFF
TGTGCCAGCAGCTGGGGTCCTAGCGGGGTCTCCTACAATGAGCAGTTCTTC
>TRBV5-1|NA|TRBJ2-7|12|TRBD1
CASSLDRGEQYF
TGCGCCAGCAGCCTTGACAGGGGCGAGCAGTACTTC
>TRBV2|NA|TRBJ1-1|14|NA
CASIPGLRPTEAFF
TGTGCCAGCATACCGGGACTAAGACCCACTGAAGCTTTCTTT
>TRBV11-2|NA|TRBJ1-2|16|TRBD1
CASSPRGQPTNYGYTF
TGTGCCAGCAGCCCGCGGGGACAGCCAACTAACTATGGCTACACCTTC
>TRBV4-1|NA|TRBJ2-7|13|NA
CASSPLVGYEQYF
TGCGCCAGCAGCCCCCTCGTAGGATACGAGCAGTACTTC
>TRBV18|once|TRBJ2-1|15|TRBD1
CASSPTGTGGNEQFF
TGTGCCAGCTCACCGACCGGGACAGGGGGCAATGAGCAGTTCTTC
>TRBV19|few|TRBJ1-1|14|NA
CASSTGIMNTEAFF
TGTGCCAGTAGTACCGGGATTATGAACACTGAAGCTTTCTTT
>TRBV6-7|NA|TRBJ2-7|11|NA
CTQALLYEQYF
TGTACTCAGGCACTTCTCTACGAGCAGTACTTC
>TRBV7-3|NA|TRBJ2-1|17|NA
CASSPLTGRRGSNEQFF
TGTGCCAGCAGCCCTCTGACAGGACGCCGTGGGAGCAATGAGCAGTTCTTC
>TRBV7-2|NA|TRBJ2-3|18|TRBD2
CASSLRIAGGSSTDTQYF
TGTGCCAGCAGCTTAAGGATAGCGGGGGGATCTAGCACAGATACGCAGTATTTT
>TRBV11-1|NA|TRBJ2-2|15|NA
CASSLPTGTTGELFF
TGTGCCAGCAGCTTACCCACAGGGACCACCGGGGAGCTGTTTTTT
>TRBV5-4|NA|TRBJ2-3|16|TRBD1
CASSLEGAKGTDTQYF
TGTGCCAGCAGCTTGGAGGGGGCCAAGGGCACAGATACGCAGTATTTT
>TRBV7-3|NA|TRBJ2-1|15|NA
CASSPSVSTGNEQFF
TGTGCCAGCAGCCCCTCCGTGTCTACTGGGAATGAGCAGTTCTTC
>TRBV19|NA|TRBJ1-1|13|NA
CASSTSTETEAFF
TGTGCCAGTAGTACCTCGACGGAAACTGAAGCTTTCTTT
>TRBV5-1|NA|TRBJ2-5|14|NA
CASRFAWEAETQYF
TGCGCCAGCAGGTTTGCTTGGGAGGCAGAGACCCAGTACTTC
>TRBV6-5|NA|TRBJ2-7|15|TRBD2
CASRGGLALAYEQYF
TGTGCCAGCAGGGGGGGACTAGCGCTGGCCTACGAGCAGTACTTC
>TRBV7-6|NA|TRBJ1-3|15|TRBD1
CASSLQQGARNTIYF
TGTGCCAGCAGCTTGCAACAGGGGGCGCGGAACACCATATATTTT
>TRBV6-2/TRBV6-3|NA|TRBJ2-3|14|NA
CASSLQGGTDTQYF
TGTGCCAGCAGTCTACAGGGTGGCACAGATACGCAGTATTTT
>TRBV5-1|NA|TRBJ2-5|14|TRBD2
CASSLKLAGTAQYF
TGCGCCAGCAGCTTGAAACTAGCGGGGACGGCCCAGTACTTC
>TRBV4-2|NA|TRBJ1-4|14|TRBD1
CASSQTGVREKLFF
TGTGCCAGCAGCCAAACAGGGGTTCGGGAAAAACTGTTTTTT
>TRBV27|NA|TRBJ2-7|16|NA
CATKSSWGAGLYEQYF
TGTGCCACCAAGTCAAGTTGGGGGGCAGGGCTCTACGAGCAGTACTTC
>TRBV24-1|once|TRBJ2-1|16|TRBD1
CATSGTGDPSYNEQFF
TGTGCCACTTCCGGGACAGGGGATCCCTCCTACAATGAGCAGTTCTTC
>TRBV27|NA|TRBJ2-2|13|NA
CASSTFNTGELFF
TGTGCCAGCAGTACCTTCAACACCGGGGAGCTGTTTTTT
>TRBV29-1|NA|TRBJ2-5|13|NA
CSVAESTGETQYF
TGCAGCGTTGCCGAAAGCACTGGGGAGACCCAGTACTTC
>TRBV7-8|few|TRBJ1-6|14|TRBD1
CASSLGDRDSPLHF
TGTGCCAGCAGCTTAGGGGACAGGGATTCACCCCTCCACTTT
>TRBV29-1|NA|TRBJ1-2|13|NA
CSVTPRVAYGYTF
TGCAGCGTAACGCCCAGGGTGGCCTATGGCTACACCTTC
>TRBV7-9|NA|TRBJ1-3|15|NA
CASTKMSNSGNTIYF
TGTGCCAGCACCAAGATGTCCAACTCTGGAAACACCATATATTTT
>TRBV27|NA|TRBJ2-3|14|NA
CASSFRGGADTQYF
TGTGCCAGCAGTTTTAGGGGCGGAGCAGATACGCAGTATTTT
>TRBV10-3|NA|TRBJ2-7|15|NA
CAIKRGVGRSYEQYF
TGTGCCATCAAAAGGGGTGTGGGCAGGTCCTACGAGCAGTACTTC